A single sample is the source of the 27 T cell receptor beta chains below, sequenced in a study of blood T cell repertoires in COVID-19. The repertoire was sequenced with immunoSEQ multiplex PCR; TCRdb's copy has only in-frame clones and lacks some. The sample lists 200,000 to 250,000 clones, over 75% occurring once. Source material: peripheral blood. The origin of the receptors is a woman aged 40 to 50 with acute or convalescent COVID-19.

This chain links TRBV7-9 with TRBJ1-3; possibly TRBD1 for D (5 bases). V was shortened by 1 base and J by 2 bases, with 12 bases between the two germline ends. The germline V gene encodes CDR1 SEHNR and CDR2 FQNEAQ (reference sequence). The CDR3 has 16 amino acids. The CDR3 is CASSLDYGGPGNTIYF. DNA for the CDR3: TGTGCCAGCAGCTTAGACTACGGGGGACCTGGAAACACCATATATTTT.

This chain uses TRBV6-6 with TRBJ1-1; D gene uncertain. Germline V lookup: CDR1 MNHNY, CDR2 SVGAGI (reference sequence). The CDR3 has 13 residues. V lost 6 bases and J 2 bases, leaving 10 bases between the germline ends. This chain's CDR3 is CASRPPLNTEAFF. The CDR3 nucleotides are TGTGCCAGCAGGCCCCCTCTAAACACTGAAGCTTTCTTT.

The chain is built from TRBV14 and TRBJ1-4; D not resolved. This CDR3 is 13 amino acids long. V was cut by 2 bases and J by 5 bases, with 6 bases left in between. CDR1 and CDR2 (germline): SGHDN, FVKESK. The CDR3 sequence is CASSQRYNEKLFF. CDR3 sequence (DNA): TGTGCCAGCAGCCAACGGTACAATGAAAAACTGTTTTTT. The whole variable domain, filled in from reference TRBV14 and TRBJ1-4, reads EAGVTQFPSHSVIEKGQTVTLRCDPISGHDNLYWYRRVMGKEIKFLLHFVKESKQDESGMPNNRFLAERTGGTYSTLKVQPAELEDSGVYFCASSQRYNEKLFFGSGTQLSVL.

V usage is TRBV15 and J usage is TRBJ2-7; D is ambiguous. The CDR3 contains 14 residues. CDR1 is LNHNV, CDR2 YYDKDF, per germline (reference sequence). Trimming cost V 0 bases and J 0 bases, with 6 bases left between them. CDR3 sequence (DNA): TGTGCCACCAGCAGAGACAGGTCCTCCTACGAGCAGTACGTC. Translated, it gives CATSRDRSSYEQYV.

This chain uses TRBV4-1 with TRBJ1-1, with D perhaps TRBD1 (6 bases). The germline V gene encodes CDR1 MGHRA and CDR2 YSYEKL. Between the trimmed V and J ends, which lost 4 bases and 1 base, there was a span of 10 bases. The CDR3 is made up of 14 amino acids. The CDR3 DNA follows: TGCGCCAGCAGCCGGACGACAGGGAACACTGAAGCTTTCTTT. It yields the protein CASSRTTGNTEAFF.

The V and J genes are TRBV3-1 (or the pseudogene TRBV3-2) and TRBJ2-1, with TRBD2 matching over 10 bases. CDR3 length equals 15 residues. V gave up 1 base and J gave up 4 bases; unmatched junction bases: 1. CDR1 is LGHDT and CDR2 is YNNKEL in the germline V gene (reference sequence). The CDR3 DNA follows: TGTGCCAGCAGCCAAGGACTAGCGGGTTACAATGAGCAGTTCTTC. It is translated as CASSQGLAGYNEQFF.

The CDR3 here is CASSPRDSMNTEAFF. CDR3 DNA sequence: TGTGCCAGCAGCCCCCGGGACAGTATGAACACTGAAGCTTTCTTT. V usage is TRBV13 and J usage is TRBJ1-1; 7 bases align to TRBD1. This CDR3 spans 15 amino acids. The V segment lost 5 bases and the J segment 0 bases; nucleotides outside the gene matches: 6. Germline V CDR1 and CDR2: PRHDT, FYEKMQ (reference sequence).

The chain links TRBV7-8 to TRBJ2-3; possibly TRBD1 for D (5 bases). The CDR3 covers 16 residues. V lost 1 base and J 4 bases, leaving 15 bases between the germline ends. CDR1 is SGHVS and CDR2 is FQNEAQ in the germline V gene. CDR3 in DNA: TGTGCCAGCAGCTTAGAACCGGGCAGGGCAGCAGATACGCAGTATTTT. Its translation is CASSLEPGRAADTQYF.

The V and J genes are TRBV10-3 and TRBJ1-4; tentatively, D is TRBD1 (6 bases). CDR3 size: 15 residues. The ends were cut back, 4 bases at V and 8 bases at J, with 17 bases in the middle. In germline, CDR1 is ENHRY, CDR2 SYGVKD. In nucleotides, the CDR3 is TGTGCCATCAGTGCGGGCCAGGGGCCTGGGGAAAAACTGTTTTTT. This gives the protein CAISAGQGPGEKLFF.

In regard to this clone: The same CDR3 can be traced to other DNA sequences in this sample. This chain links TRBV5-1 with TRBJ2-1, with D possibly being TRBD1 (5 bases). Germline-derived CDR1 and CDR2 are SGHRS and YFSETQ. Between the trimmed V and J ends, which lost 0 bases and 4 bases, there was a span of 8 bases. The CDR3 loop spans 14 amino acids. The CDR3 region has the DNA TGCGCCAGCAGCTTGGGGGGCTCGTACAATGAGCAGTTCTTC. It yields the protein CASSLGGSYNEQFF.

The chain couples TRBV5-1 to TRBJ1-1; D is ambiguous. V lost 4 bases and J 0 bases, leaving 10 bases between the germline ends. Germline V CDR1 and CDR2: SGHRS, YFSETQ. This CDR3 comprises 14 residues. CDR3 region: CASSREELNTEAFF. The CDR3 coding sequence is TGCGCCAGCAGCAGGGAGGAACTGAACACTGAAGCTTTCTTT.

V usage is TRBV28 and J usage is TRBJ1-1; D is undetermined. CDR3 length: 15 amino acids. CDR1 MDHEN and CDR2 SYDVKM come from the germline V gene. Trimming shortened V by 0 bases and J by 5 bases, and 13 bases separated the two germline ends. The DNA for the CDR3 is TGTGCCAGCAGTTTATGGGGTAAAGGAGGGACTGAAGCTTTCTTT. Amino acids: CASSLWGKGGTEAFF.

This chain uses TRBV19 with TRBJ1-2; no reliable D call. Germline V gene lookup returns CDR1 LNHDA and CDR2 SQIVND (reference sequence). The CDR3 loop spans 15 amino acids. The V end was cut by 4 bases, the J end by 5 bases, with 17 bases between. The CDR3, as DNA: TGTGCCAGTAGTAGGCAGGACTCTCCGGGGTATGGCTACACCTTC. Its translation: CASSRQDSPGYGYTF.

The chain uses TRBV5-1 and TRBJ2-5, with 9 positions matching TRBD1. There are 16 residues in the CDR3. Per germline, CDR1 SGHRS and CDR2 YFSETQ. Trimming cost V 0 bases and J 4 bases; bases outside gene matches: 7. The chain's CDR3 is CASSLGDRAEGETQYF. DNA of the CDR3: TGCGCCAGCAGCTTGGGGGACAGGGCGGAAGGAGAGACCCAGTACTTC.

In the case of this clone: Other DNA sequences in this sample translate to the same CDR3. V and J are TRBV7-2 and TRBJ1-1; 7 nucleotides match TRBD1. V shed 1 base and J 0 bases; nucleotides not matched to a gene: 2. This CDR3 is built from 15 residues. CDR1 and CDR2 from the germline V gene are SGHTA and FQGNSA. The CDR3: CASSLGTGMNTEAFF. The CDR3 coding sequence is TGTGCCAGCAGCTTAGGGACAGGTATGAACACTGAAGCTTTCTTT. Full variable domain (remainder filled in from reference TRBV7-2 and TRBJ1-1): GAGVSQSPSNKVTEKGKDVELRCDPISGHTALYWYRQSLGQGLEFLIYFQGNSAPDKSGLPSDRFSAERTGGSVSTLTIQRTQQEDSAVYLCASSLGTGMNTEAFFGQGTRLTVV.

This chain connects TRBV30 to TRBJ1-4, with 7 bases fitting TRBD1. V dropped 1 base and J dropped 6; count of bases not matched to a gene: 8. The length of the CDR3 is 15 residues. Germline CDR1 is GTSNPN and CDR2 is SVGIG (reference sequence). This CDR3 is CAWSDGWQGDEKLFF. In DNA form, the CDR3 reads TGTGCCTGGAGTGACGGATGGCAGGGGGATGAAAAACTGTTTTTT.

This chain links TRBV18 with TRBJ2-5, with TRBD2 matching over 11 bases. Germline lookup yields CDR1 KGHSH and CDR2 LQKENI. The CDR3 is made up of 16 amino acids. After removal of 1 base from V and 1 base from J, the junction contained 2 bases not matched to a gene. The CDR3 DNA sequence: TGTGCCAGCTCACCACGACTAGCGGGGTCCCAAGAGACCCAGTACTTC. Translating it yields CASSPRLAGSQETQYF.

The chain combines TRBV2 with TRBJ1-5, with unresolved D. Germline V gives CDR1 SNHLY, CDR2 FYNNEI. The CDR3 runs 17 residues. The V end lost 4 bases, the J end lost 0 bases, and 16 bases lay between the germline ends. CDR3: CASSVSARSFSNQPQHF. CDR3 DNA sequence: TGTGCCAGCAGTGTCTCGGCCAGGTCATTTAGCAATCAGCCCCAGCATTTT. Complete variable domain (other parts from reference TRBV2 and TRBJ1-5): EPEVTQTPSHQVTQMGQEVILRCVPISNHLYFYWYRQILGQKVEFLVSFYNNEISEKSEIFDDQFSVERPDGSNFTLKIRSTKLEDSAMYFCASSVSARSFSNQPQHFGDGTRLSIL.

Here the CDR3 reads CASSDSWDQPQHF. The DNA for the CDR3 is TGTGCCAGTAGCGACAGTTGGGATCAGCCCCAGCATTTT. The V call is TRBV19, the J call TRBJ1-5, with D maybe TRBD1 (5 bases). The CDR3 is 13 amino acids. Germline CDR1 is LNHDA and CDR2 is SQIVND (reference sequence). V gave up 6 bases and J gave up 5 bases, with 11 bases separating them.

CDR3 bases: TGTGCCAGCAGCCTGAGAGCTAGCGGGGCGGACATCGGCACAGATACGCAGTATTTT. This codes for CASSLRASGADIGTDTQYF. The chain carries TRBV11-3 and TRBJ2-3; the match to TRBD2 covers 9 bases. The CDR3 length is 19 residues. From germline, CDR1 is SGHNT and CDR2 YENEEA. Trimming took 5 bases from V and 1 from J; bases not matched to a gene: 16.

The J gene is TRBJ2-1, the V gene TRBV11-3; D may be TRBD2 (5 bases). The CDR3 extends over 15 amino acids. The V gene's germline CDR1 is SGHNT and CDR2 YENEEA. Trimming took off 1 base at V and 5 bases at J, with 12 bases between the two ends. CDR3 in DNA: TGTGCCAGCAGCTTAGGGGCAGTGGAGGACAATGAGCAGTTCTTC. It encodes CASSLGAVEDNEQFF. Full variable domain (rest looked up from reference TRBV11-3 and TRBJ2-1): EAGVVQSPRYKIIEKKQPVAFWCNPISGHNTLYWYLQNLGQGPELLIRYENEEAVDDSQLPKDRFSAERLKGVDSTLKIQPAELGDSAVYLCASSLGAVEDNEQFFGPGTRLTVL.

This chain uses TRBV5-1 with TRBJ2-1, with 12 bases fitting TRBD1. The junction had 8 bases not matched to a gene; V was cut back by 0 bases and J by 7 bases. Germline assignment: CDR1 SGHRS and CDR2 YFSETQ. There are 17 residues in the CDR3. CDR3 residues: CASSLGQGTGGRNEQFF. The CDR3 coding sequence is TGCGCCAGCAGCTTGGGACAAGGGACAGGGGGCCGGAATGAGCAGTTCTTC.

This clone was detected ten times or more. The CDR3 spells CASSLGGLDRRGYTF. The CDR3 bases are TGTGCCAGCAGCCTAGGAGGACTTGACCGGAGGGGCTACACCTTC. This chain uses TRBV7-9 with TRBJ1-2; D is unresolved. V was pared by 5 bases and J by 8 bases, with 21 bases between. The CDR3 has 15 residues. Germline assignment: CDR1 SEHNR and CDR2 FQNEAQ (reference sequence).

This clone was found many times. V usage is TRBV5-4 and J usage is TRBJ1-6, with D uncertain. The CDR3 is made up of 15 amino acids. V lost 3 bases and J 6 bases, leaving 13 bases between the germline ends. Germline loops: CDR1 SGHNT, CDR2 YYREEE (reference sequence). The CDR3 nucleotides read TGTGCCAGCAGCTCACCCGGGAGAGTTAATTCACCCCTCCACTTT. It translates to CASSSPGRVNSPLHF.

V and J are TRBV24-1 and TRBJ2-1, with a weak D call TRBD1 (6 bases). The germline V and J ends were trimmed by 10 bases and 0 bases, with 21 bases remaining between them. There are 17 residues in the CDR3. Germline V gene lookup returns CDR1 KGHDR and CDR2 SFDVKD. The CDR3 loop reads CATQTPSRDNSYNEQFF. The CDR3 nucleotides read TGTGCCACGCAAACACCAAGCCGGGACAACTCCTACAATGAGCAGTTCTTC.

This clone has just one count. This chain connects TRBV11-2 to TRBJ2-5, with 7 bases that match TRBD1. The CDR3 is 14 amino acids. V lost 5 bases and J lost 6; bases outside the gene matches: 9. Germline V lookup: CDR1 SGHAT, CDR2 FQNNGV. The CDR3 DNA follows: TGTGCCAGCAGCCTTGGACAGGCTTGGCAGACCCAGTACTTC. Protein product: CASSLGQAWQTQYF.

V is TRBV15 and J is TRBJ1-2; D not resolved. V was cut by 6 bases and J by 5 bases, with 13 bases left in between. CDR1 and CDR2 (germline): LNHNV, YYDKDF (reference sequence). The CDR3 spans 13 residues. CDR3 region: CATRKGVGYGYTF. CDR3 bases: TGTGCCACCAGGAAGGGAGTCGGATATGGCTACACCTTC.